This entry is about one T cell receptor beta chain. The repertoire was sequenced with immunoSEQ multiplex PCR; TCRdb's copy has only in-frame clones and lacks some. The sample has approximately 150,000 clones, about 90% seen once; the top ten hold more than 6.5%. The data originate from a study of control samples from healthy donors and cancer patients. The CDR3 sequence is 13 residues long. V dropped 4 bases and J dropped 5 bases, with 12 bases sitting between them. The germline V gene has CDR1 MGHRA and CDR2 YSYEKL. The sequenced sample was blood. The sequence came from a man aged 18 to 30 in good health. The chain combines TRBV4-1 with TRBJ2-7, with D perhaps matching TRBD1 (6 bases). CDR3 coding DNA: TGCGCCAGCAGCCTGAACAGGGACCACGAGCAGTACTTC. Protein sequence: CASSLNRDHEQYF.